Listed here are 14 T cell receptor beta chains from one sample, sequenced in a study of patients and donors after allogeneic stem cell transplantation. TCRdb recomputed calls from the RT-PCR reads with MiXCR, one row per CDR3 protein. There are about a million distinct CDR3 sequences in the sample; more than 15% occur only once, and around 6% lies in the top ten. The sample consisted of blood, either unsorted or a sorted T cell fraction (not recorded which). Receptor source: a human donor who was either an allogeneic HSCT recipient or a stem cell or donor lymphocyte infusion donor (not recorded which). It is not recorded whose cells these are; they may come from a transplant donor.

This clonotype was counted between two and nine times. The chain recombines TRBV6-1 with TRBJ2-1, with a possible D match to TRBD2 (5 bases). Germline V gene data show CDR1 as MNHNS and CDR2 as SASEGT. The germline V and J ends were trimmed by 6 bases and 0 bases, with 12 bases remaining between them. This CDR3 spans 15 amino acids. For the CDR3, the DNA is TGTGCCAGCAGCCCGGACTGGAGCTCCTACAATGAGCAGTTCTTC. Translated, it gives CASSPDWSSYNEQFF.

The chain carries TRBV5-1 and TRBJ2-3; TRBD2 matches at 7 bases. This CDR3 region has 14 residues. From germline, CDR1 is SGHRS and CDR2 YFSETQ. The junction had 3 bases not matched to a gene; V was cut back by 4 bases and J by 1 base. The CDR3 loop is CASSPGLRTDTQYF. The CDR3, as DNA: TGCGCCAGCAGCCCGGGACTACGCACAGATACGCAGTATTTT.

The chain links TRBV20-1 to TRBJ1-2; no definite D call. The CDR3 is made up of 15 amino acids. CDR1 and CDR2 from the germline V gene are DFQATT and SNEGSKA (reference sequence). Trimming removed 0 bases from V and 2 bases from J, with 13 bases in between. DNA of the CDR3: TGCAGTGCTAGAGATATAGGAGATTTCAACTATGGCTACACCTTC. It is translated as CSARDIGDFNYGYTF.

This clonotype has more than one count but fewer than ten. The chain recombines TRBV7-2 with TRBJ2-1, with TRBD2 matching 7 bases. The germline gives CDR1 SGHTA, CDR2 FQGNSA. The CDR3 has 11 residues. CDR3 sequence (DNA): TGTGCTAGCGGGTCCTACAATGAGCAGTTCTTC. As protein: CASGSYNEQFF.

This clonotype was picked up a small number of times. The chain has TRBV6-1 and TRBJ1-5; no clear D. V lost 5 bases to trimming and J lost 0 bases, with 14 bases between them. The CDR3 is 16 residues long. CDR1 is MNHNS and CDR2 is SASEGT in the germline V gene. Here the CDR3 reads CASSTPPAYSNQPQHF. CDR3 nucleotide sequence: TGTGCCAGCAGTACCCCCCCAGCGTATAGCAATCAGCCCCAGCATTTT.

This clonotype occurred a few times. This chain uses TRBV4-1 with TRBJ2-3, with D unresolved. Germline V gives CDR1 MGHRA, CDR2 YSYEKL. The CDR3 sequence is 13 residues long. The V end lost 0 bases, the J end lost 11 bases, and 12 bases lay between the germline ends. The CDR3 sequence: CASSQENPGLQYF. The CDR3 bases are TGCGCCAGCAGCCAAGAGAATCCTGGCTTGCAGTATTTT.

This clonotype was seen a few times. The rearrangement uses TRBV9 and TRBJ2-1; TRBD2 matches 7 bases. In germline, CDR1 is SGDLS, CDR2 YYNGEE. The CDR3 totals 19 residues. After removal of 0 bases from V and 0 bases from J, the junction contained 12 bases not matched to a gene. This chain's CDR3 is CASSVGGLGRESSYNEQFF. As DNA, the CDR3 is TGTGCCAGCAGCGTAGGAGGTCTAGGGCGGGAGAGCTCCTACAATGAGCAGTTCTTC.

This clonotype has just a few counts. The rearrangement uses TRBV24-1 and TRBJ2-1, with 8 bases aligning to TRBD2. Germline CDR1 KGHDR, CDR2 SFDVKD. The CDR3 is 16 residues long. V trimming: 4 bases; J trimming: 1 base; junction bases outside the gene matches: 5. In nucleotides, the CDR3 is TGTGCCACCAGTGACCCTACTAGCGGTTCCTACAATGAGCAGTTCTTC. As protein: CATSDPTSGSYNEQFF.

V and J are TRBV18 and TRBJ2-2; D possibly corresponds to TRBD1 (6 bases). Trimming stripped 2 bases from V and 1 base from J, with 14 bases between. The CDR3 covers 17 residues. Germline-derived CDR1 and CDR2 are KGHSH and LQKENI. The CDR3 DNA is TGTGCCAGCTCACCAGGCCCCAGGGGACAGAACACCGGGGAGCTGTTTTTT. Translating it yields CASSPGPRGQNTGELFF.

The V call is TRBV2, the J call TRBJ2-7, with TRBD1 matching 9 bases. Germline V gene lookup returns CDR1 SNHLY and CDR2 FYNNEI. J gave up 4 bases and V 4 bases, and 5 bases lay outside the gene matches. The CDR3 runs 14 residues. The CDR3 protein is CASSGTGVGYEQYF. As DNA, the CDR3 is TGTGCCAGCAGTGGGACAGGGGTTGGGTACGAGCAGTACTTC.

This clonotype was counted only a few times. The V call is TRBV14, the J call TRBJ2-7, with D possibly being TRBD1 (7 bases). Germline loops: CDR1 SGHDN, CDR2 FVKESK. This CDR3 has 15 amino acids. Trimming took 0 bases from V and 2 from J, leaving 11 bases between them. The CDR3 nucleotides are TGTGCCAGCAGCCAAGAAGGCAGGGGGGCCTACGAGCAGTACTTC. Protein: CASSQEGRGAYEQYF.

This clonotype was seen a handful of times. The gene calls are TRBV3-1 and TRBJ1-1, with TRBD1 as a possible D gene (5 bases). V lost 4 bases to trimming and J lost 2 bases, with 11 bases between them. Germline V gives CDR1 LGHDT, CDR2 YNNKEL (reference sequence). The CDR3 totals 14 residues. The CDR3 DNA reads TGTGCCAGCAGCCGACAGCATCGAAACACTGAAGCTTTCTTT. It yields the protein CASSRQHRNTEAFF.

This chain connects TRBV29-1 to TRBJ1-1, with D maybe TRBD1 (5 bases). V shed 2 bases and J shed 1 base, with 11 bases lying between them. Germline V gene lookup returns CDR1 SQVTM and CDR2 ANQGSEA. The length of the CDR3 is 14 residues. The CDR3 DNA reads TGCAGCGTTGAATCACGGGGGAAGAACACTGAAGCTTTCTTT. This sequence encodes CSVESRGKNTEAFF.

This clonotype has a count of ten or more. The rearrangement links TRBV12-3 or TRBV12-4 to TRBJ1-1; no reliable D call. The CDR3 runs to 11 residues. The V end lost 7 bases, the J end lost 5 bases, and 8 bases lay between the germline ends. In nucleotides, the CDR3 is TGTGCCAGCATATATGGGACTGAAGCTTTCTTT. Translating gives CASIYGTEAFF.